This entry is about one T cell receptor beta chain. The sample originates from a study of T cells in Graves' hyperthyroidism and ophthalmopathy. The overall study: Peripheral blood draws took place at initial diagnosis, ahead of any treatment.

Hyperthyroidism, newly diagnosed and lasting under 2 months, affected patients aged 18 to 65. Uncontrolled infections, other autoimmune diseases, pregnancy or lactation led to exclusion of patients. On the basis of clinical symptoms, serum thyroxine and TRAb, thyroid ultrasound and orbital computed tomography, diagnoses were made. The V and J ends lost 0 bases and 6 bases, in that order; junction bases with no gene match: 11. The CDR3 consists of 18 residues. Germline values: CDR1 LGHDT, CDR2 YNNKEL (reference sequence). TCR beta CDR3 region amplification was performed from RNA transcripts. First-round RT-PCR of the TCR CDR3 relied on the HTBI primer set. TCRdb recomputed calls from the multiplex PCR reads with MiXCR, one row per CDR3 protein. The repertoire holds approximately 720,000 distinct CDR3 sequences, with around 19% as singletons.

This chain joins TRBV3-1 and TRBJ2-1; 10 bases match TRBD2. This receptor was identified in a woman between 45 and 65 years old with Graves' hyperthyroidism that later progressed to Graves' ophthalmopathy. The sequenced material came from blood. The CDR3 spells CASSQDHPAGGPVNEQFF. CDR3 bases: TGTGCCAGCAGCCAAGATCACCCAGCGGGGGGGCCGGTCAATGAGCAGTTCTTC.